The rows below give T cell receptor beta chains drawn from one sample of a study of shared clonotypes between healthy human individuals. The method was immunoSEQ multiplex PCR; TCRdb's version includes in-frame clones alone and lacks a portion of them. The sample records 2 million to 2.5 million clones, about 95% being singletons. Sequencing used naive CD8+ T cells sorted from blood. Receptor source: a man aged 18 to 35 in good health. The CDR3 runs from the conserved cysteine through the conserved F or W. The D gene is left open where the match is weak. Where a row states a size, it is once, few, many or the class of an expanded clone; other rows omit it.

d_gene: -; j_gene: TRBJ2-3; abundance: -; v_gene: TRBV5-4; CDR3aa: CASSSTDTQYF; CDR3nt: TGTGCCAGCAGCTCTACAGATACGCAGTATTTT
d_gene: TRBD1; j_gene: TRBJ2-1; abundance: -; v_gene: TRBV13; CDR3aa: CASSLGAGGRNEQFF; CDR3nt: TGTGCCAGCAGCTTAGGGGCAGGGGGCAGGAATGAGCAGTTCTTC
d_gene: -; j_gene: TRBJ1-2; abundance: -; v_gene: TRBV7-9; CDR3aa: CASSPTQVRIGDGYTF; CDR3nt: TGTGCCAGCAGCCCGACACAGGTCCGCATCGGGGATGGCTACACCTTC
d_gene: TRBD1; j_gene: TRBJ1-5; abundance: once; v_gene: TRBV18; CDR3aa: CASSQQGAGQPQHF; CDR3nt: TGTGCCAGCTCACAACAGGGGGCCGGTCAGCCCCAGCATTTT
d_gene: TRBD1; j_gene: TRBJ2-1; abundance: -; v_gene: TRBV27; CDR3aa: CATGSGTGLLNEQFF; CDR3nt: TGTGCCACCGGCTCCGGGACAGGGCTTTTGAATGAGCAGTTCTTC
d_gene: TRBD1; j_gene: TRBJ1-5; abundance: -; v_gene: TRBV19; CDR3aa: CASGQGDQPQHF; CDR3nt: TGTGCCAGTGGACAGGGAGACCAGCCCCAGCATTTT
d_gene: TRBD1; j_gene: TRBJ1-1; abundance: few; v_gene: TRBV9; CDR3aa: CASSAGQGNTEAFF; CDR3nt: TGTGCCAGCAGCGCCGGACAGGGGAACACTGAAGCTTTCTTT
d_gene: -; j_gene: TRBJ2-7; abundance: -; v_gene: TRBV7-2; CDR3aa: CASSSPGVAYEQYF; CDR3nt: TGTGCCAGCAGCTCCCCCGGGGTTGCCTACGAGCAGTACTTC
d_gene: -; j_gene: TRBJ1-1; abundance: -; v_gene: TRBV13; CDR3aa: CASSWGVTEAFF; CDR3nt: TGTGCCAGCAGTTGGGGGGTTACTGAAGCTTTCTTT
d_gene: TRBD2; j_gene: TRBJ2-1; abundance: -; v_gene: TRBV18; CDR3aa: CASSPVGGTYNEQFF; CDR3nt: TGTGCCAGCTCACCAGTGGGAGGGACCTACAATGAGCAGTTCTTC
d_gene: -; j_gene: TRBJ2-3; abundance: -; v_gene: TRBV7-9; CDR3aa: CASSKHGDTQYF; CDR3nt: TGTGCCAGCAGCAAACATGGAGATACGCAGTATTTT
d_gene: -; j_gene: TRBJ2-7; abundance: -; v_gene: TRBV30; CDR3aa: CAWRLGQGVHEQYF; CDR3nt: TGTGCCTGGAGGTTGGGGCAGGGAGTCCACGAGCAGTACTTC
d_gene: TRBD2; j_gene: TRBJ2-7; abundance: -; v_gene: TRBV13; CDR3aa: CASSYSSGSSYEQYF; CDR3nt: TGTGCCAGCAGCTACTCTAGCGGGAGTTCCTACGAGCAGTACTTC
d_gene: -; j_gene: TRBJ2-1; abundance: -; v_gene: TRBV2; CDR3aa: CASSGETGTYNEQFF; CDR3nt: TGTGCCAGCAGTGGGGAGACCGGCACCTACAATGAGCAGTTCTTC
d_gene: TRBD2; j_gene: TRBJ2-5; abundance: -; v_gene: TRBV29-1; CDR3aa: CSVAGLAGAIQETQYF; CDR3nt: TGCAGCGTGGCTGGACTAGCGGGAGCTATCCAAGAGACCCAGTACTTC
d_gene: -; j_gene: TRBJ1-6; abundance: few; v_gene: TRBV7-9; CDR3aa: CASSLAESLHF; CDR3nt: TGTGCCAGCAGCTTAGCGGAATCCCTCCACTTT
d_gene: -; j_gene: TRBJ1-3; abundance: -; v_gene: TRBV6-1; CDR3aa: CASRLDESSGNTIYF; CDR3nt: TGTGCCAGCAGATTGGACGAGTCCTCTGGAAACACCATATATTTT
d_gene: -; j_gene: TRBJ2-2; abundance: -; v_gene: TRBV27; CDR3aa: CASSSGTQYTGELFF; CDR3nt: TGTGCCAGCAGTTCCGGGACTCAATACACCGGGGAGCTGTTTTTT
d_gene: TRBD2; j_gene: TRBJ2-1; abundance: -; v_gene: TRBV7-8; CDR3aa: CASSSPGRGRAQNEQFF; CDR3nt: TGTGCCAGCAGCTCCCCAGGGCGCGGGAGGGCCCAAAATGAGCAGTTCTTC
d_gene: -; j_gene: TRBJ2-1; abundance: few; v_gene: TRBV29-1; CDR3aa: CSVYLTYNEQFF; CDR3nt: TGCAGCGTATACCTTACCTACAATGAGCAGTTCTTC
d_gene: -; j_gene: TRBJ1-5; abundance: -; v_gene: TRBV25-1; CDR3aa: CASSESDLQPQHF; CDR3nt: TGTGCCAGCAGTGAATCGGACCTGCAGCCCCAGCATTTT
d_gene: TRBD1; j_gene: TRBJ1-2; abundance: -; v_gene: TRBV7-3; CDR3aa: CASSLDRGHGYTF; CDR3nt: TGTGCCAGCAGCTTAGACAGGGGGCATGGCTACACCTTC
d_gene: -; j_gene: TRBJ1-5; abundance: -; v_gene: TRBV4-1; CDR3aa: CASSHFFGGKDNQPQHF; CDR3nt: TGCGCCAGCAGCCATTTCTTTGGTGGTAAGGACAATCAGCCCCAGCATTTT
d_gene: -; j_gene: TRBJ2-7; abundance: -; v_gene: TRBV7-9; CDR3aa: CASSPPERAYEQYF; CDR3nt: TGTGCCAGCAGTCCCCCTGAACGAGCCTACGAGCAGTACTTC
d_gene: -; j_gene: TRBJ1-1; abundance: -; v_gene: TRBV13; CDR3aa: CASSLGGVDTEAFF; CDR3nt: TGTGCCAGCAGCTTAGGGGGAGTGGACACTGAAGCTTTCTTT
d_gene: -; j_gene: TRBJ2-1; abundance: -; v_gene: TRBV13; CDR3aa: CASRLGSSYNEQFF; CDR3nt: TGTGCCAGCAGGTTGGGGAGCTCCTACAATGAGCAGTTCTTC
d_gene: -; j_gene: TRBJ1-2; abundance: once; v_gene: TRBV14; CDR3aa: CASSQGLAGGAYGYTF; CDR3nt: TGTGCCAGCAGCCAAGGATTGGCCGGAGGGGCCTATGGCTACACCTTC
d_gene: TRBD2; j_gene: TRBJ2-3; abundance: -; v_gene: TRBV11-2; CDR3aa: CASSLTRLALVTDTQYF; CDR3nt: TGTGCCAGCAGCTTAACAAGACTAGCCCTCGTCACAGATACGCAGTATTTT
d_gene: -; j_gene: TRBJ2-7; abundance: -; v_gene: TRBV4-1; CDR3aa: CASSQVSFAYEQYF; CDR3nt: TGCGCCAGCAGCCAAGTCTCCTTTGCCTACGAGCAGTACTTC
d_gene: TRBD1; j_gene: TRBJ2-7; abundance: -; v_gene: TRBV5-4; CDR3aa: CASSLRTGGSEQYF; CDR3nt: TGTGCCAGCAGCTTGCGGACAGGGGGTAGCGAGCAGTACTTC
d_gene: -; j_gene: TRBJ2-5; abundance: -; v_gene: TRBV10-3; CDR3aa: CAISESGRLQETQYF; CDR3nt: TGTGCCATCAGTGAGTCGGGACGGCTGCAAGAGACCCAGTACTTC
d_gene: TRBD1; j_gene: TRBJ2-7; abundance: -; v_gene: TRBV7-9; CDR3aa: CASSPAGGRAYEQYF; CDR3nt: TGTGCCAGCAGCCCGGCAGGGGGCCGGGCGTACGAGCAGTACTTC
d_gene: -; j_gene: TRBJ2-3; abundance: -; v_gene: TRBV7-6; CDR3aa: CASSRGPDTQYF; CDR3nt: TGTGCCAGCAGCCGCGGGCCAGATACGCAGTATTTT
d_gene: -; j_gene: TRBJ2-7; abundance: -; v_gene: TRBV30; CDR3aa: CAWRGQGGYEQYF; CDR3nt: TGTGCCTGGAGGGGGCAGGGGGGTTACGAGCAGTACTTC
d_gene: -; j_gene: TRBJ2-3; abundance: -; v_gene: TRBV11-2; CDR3aa: CASSPWGSFADTQYF; CDR3nt: TGTGCCAGCAGCCCCTGGGGTAGCTTCGCAGATACGCAGTATTTT
d_gene: TRBD1; j_gene: TRBJ1-2; abundance: -; v_gene: TRBV7-9; CDR3aa: CASRYGTATLYGYTF; CDR3nt: TGTGCCAGCAGGTACGGGACAGCGACTCTCTATGGCTACACCTTC
d_gene: TRBD2; j_gene: TRBJ2-7; abundance: -; v_gene: TRBV4-2; CDR3aa: CASSQDGGEEYF; CDR3nt: TGTGCCAGCAGCCAAGACGGGGGGGAAGAGTACTTC
d_gene: -; j_gene: TRBJ2-2; abundance: -; v_gene: TRBV28; CDR3aa: CASRPWTETINTGELFF; CDR3nt: TGTGCCAGCAGACCCTGGACGGAGACCATAAACACCGGGGAGCTGTTTTTT
d_gene: -; j_gene: TRBJ1-2; abundance: -; v_gene: TRBV7-2; CDR3aa: CASSTLGGANRYGYTF; CDR3nt: TGTGCCAGCAGTACCCTGGGGGGGGCCAACCGATATGGCTACACCTTC
d_gene: -; j_gene: TRBJ2-2; abundance: -; v_gene: TRBV7-9; CDR3aa: CARDLGASAGELFF; CDR3nt: TGTGCCAGGGATTTAGGTGCCTCGGCCGGGGAGCTGTTTTTT
d_gene: -; j_gene: TRBJ2-2; abundance: -; v_gene: TRBV9; CDR3aa: CASSAELANTGELFF; CDR3nt: TGTGCCAGCAGCGCCGAACTAGCGAACACCGGGGAGCTGTTTTTT
d_gene: -; j_gene: TRBJ1-2; abundance: -; v_gene: TRBV5-1; CDR3aa: CASSLDTGANYGYTF; CDR3nt: TGCGCCAGCAGCTTGGATACGGGGGCTAACTATGGCTACACCTTC
d_gene: -; j_gene: TRBJ1-4; abundance: -; v_gene: TRBV27; CDR3aa: CASSGDRNEKLFF; CDR3nt: TGTGCCAGCAGTGGGGACCGTAATGAAAAACTGTTTTTT
d_gene: -; j_gene: TRBJ2-7; abundance: -; v_gene: TRBV28; CDR3aa: CASSLGFYEQYF; CDR3nt: TGTGCCAGCAGTTTAGGGTTCTACGAGCAGTACTTC
d_gene: TRBD2; j_gene: TRBJ2-3; abundance: once; v_gene: TRBV30; CDR3aa: CAWGGGGSSGGALGPDTQYF; CDR3nt: TGTGCCTGGGGAGGAGGAGGGTCTAGCGGGGGGGCCCTGGGCCCAGATACGCAGTATTTT
d_gene: TRBD1; j_gene: TRBJ1-2; abundance: -; v_gene: TRBV19; CDR3aa: CASSESPPRAGGYGYTF; CDR3nt: TGTGCCAGTAGTGAAAGCCCCCCGAGGGCAGGGGGCTATGGCTACACCTTC
d_gene: TRBD1; j_gene: TRBJ1-6; abundance: -; v_gene: TRBV19; CDR3aa: CASEQGAVNSPLHF; CDR3nt: TGTGCCAGCGAGCAGGGGGCGGTTAATTCACCCCTCCACTTT
d_gene: -; j_gene: TRBJ1-4; abundance: -; v_gene: TRBV13; CDR3aa: CASSPAEPVGEKLFF; CDR3nt: TGTGCCAGCAGCCCTGCGGAACCGGTAGGGGAAAAACTGTTTTTT
d_gene: -; j_gene: TRBJ2-2; abundance: -; v_gene: TRBV30; CDR3aa: CAWSVRVPTGELFF; CDR3nt: TGTGCCTGGAGTGTACGAGTCCCCACCGGGGAGCTGTTTTTT